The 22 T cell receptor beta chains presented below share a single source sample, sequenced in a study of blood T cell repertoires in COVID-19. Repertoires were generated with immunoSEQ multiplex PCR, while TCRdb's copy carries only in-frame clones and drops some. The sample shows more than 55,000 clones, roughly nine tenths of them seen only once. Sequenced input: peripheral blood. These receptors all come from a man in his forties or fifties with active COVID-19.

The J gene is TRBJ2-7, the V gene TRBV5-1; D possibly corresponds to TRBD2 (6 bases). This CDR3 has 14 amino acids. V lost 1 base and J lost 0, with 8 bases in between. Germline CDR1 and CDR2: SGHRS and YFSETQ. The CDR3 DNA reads TGCGCCAGCAGCTTGCTGGGACTCTCCTACGAGCAGTACTTC. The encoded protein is CASSLLGLSYEQYF.

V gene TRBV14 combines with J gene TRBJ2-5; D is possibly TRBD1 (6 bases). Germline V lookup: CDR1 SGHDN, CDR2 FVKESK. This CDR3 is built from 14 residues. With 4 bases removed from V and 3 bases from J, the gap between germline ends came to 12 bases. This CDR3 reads CASSPRGVEETQYF. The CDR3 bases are TGTGCCAGCAGCCCCAGGGGAGTGGAAGAGACCCAGTACTTC.

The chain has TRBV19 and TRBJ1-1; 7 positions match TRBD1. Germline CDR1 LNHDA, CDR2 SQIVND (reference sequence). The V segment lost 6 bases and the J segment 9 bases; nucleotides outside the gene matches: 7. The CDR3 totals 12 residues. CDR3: CASRRDSGKAFF. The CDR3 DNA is TGTGCCAGTAGGAGGGACAGCGGAAAAGCTTTCTTT.

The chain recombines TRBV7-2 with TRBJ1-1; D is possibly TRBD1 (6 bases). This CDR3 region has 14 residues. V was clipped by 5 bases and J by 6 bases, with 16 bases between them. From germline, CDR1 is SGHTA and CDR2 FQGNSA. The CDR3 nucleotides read TGTGCCAGCAGCATACCCTACAGGGATGCTGAAGCTTTCTTT. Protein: CASSIPYRDAEAFF.

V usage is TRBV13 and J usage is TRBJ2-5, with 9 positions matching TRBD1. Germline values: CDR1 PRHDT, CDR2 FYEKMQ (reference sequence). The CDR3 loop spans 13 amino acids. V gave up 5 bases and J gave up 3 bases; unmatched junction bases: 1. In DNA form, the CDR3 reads TGTGCCAGCAGCAGGACAGGGGAAGAGACCCAGTACTTC. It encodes CASSRTGEETQYF.

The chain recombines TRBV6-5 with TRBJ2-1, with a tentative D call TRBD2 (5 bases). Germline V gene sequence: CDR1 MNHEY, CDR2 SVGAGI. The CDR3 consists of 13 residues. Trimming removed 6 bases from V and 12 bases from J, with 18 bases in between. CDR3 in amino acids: CASSNVLGFAQFF. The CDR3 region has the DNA TGTGCCAGCAGCAACGTACTAGGATTCGCGCAGTTCTTC.

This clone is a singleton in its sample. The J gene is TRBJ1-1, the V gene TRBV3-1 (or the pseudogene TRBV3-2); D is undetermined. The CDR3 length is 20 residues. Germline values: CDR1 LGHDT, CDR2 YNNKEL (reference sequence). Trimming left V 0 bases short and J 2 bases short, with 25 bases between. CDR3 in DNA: TGTGCCAGCAGCCAAGAGGTTTCCGCGGCGTCGGATATCACCAACACTGAAGCTTTCTTT. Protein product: CASSQEVSAASDITNTEAFF.

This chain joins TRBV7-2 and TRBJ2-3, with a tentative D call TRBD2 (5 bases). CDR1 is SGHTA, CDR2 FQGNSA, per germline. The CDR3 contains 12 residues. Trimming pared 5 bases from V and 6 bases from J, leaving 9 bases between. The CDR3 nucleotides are TGTGCCAGCAGCCATCGAGGGGATACGCAGTATTTT. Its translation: CASSHRGDTQYF.

For the CDR3, the DNA is TGTGCCAGCAGCTTAGATATTCAGGGGTTCTATGGCTACACCTTC. Protein: CASSLDIQGFYGYTF. The chain has TRBV11-3 and TRBJ1-2; D may be TRBD1 (6 bases). CDR3 length: 15 residues. V was trimmed by 0 bases and J by 4 bases, leaving 12 bases between them. Germline V gene sequence: CDR1 SGHNT, CDR2 YENEEA.

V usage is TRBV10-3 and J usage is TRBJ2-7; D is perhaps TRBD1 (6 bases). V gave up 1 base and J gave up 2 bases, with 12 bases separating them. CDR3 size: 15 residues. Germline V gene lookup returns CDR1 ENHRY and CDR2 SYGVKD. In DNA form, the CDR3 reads TGTGCCATCAGTGAGTGGCCCGGACAGACCTACGAGCAGTACTTC. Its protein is CAISEWPGQTYEQYF.

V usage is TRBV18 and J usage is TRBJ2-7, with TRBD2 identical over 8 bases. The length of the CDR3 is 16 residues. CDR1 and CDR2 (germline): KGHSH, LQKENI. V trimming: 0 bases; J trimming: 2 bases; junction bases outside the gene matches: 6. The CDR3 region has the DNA TGTGCCAGCTCACCACCCTCCGCGGGGGGCCCCTACGAGCAGTACTTC. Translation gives CASSPPSAGGPYEQYF.

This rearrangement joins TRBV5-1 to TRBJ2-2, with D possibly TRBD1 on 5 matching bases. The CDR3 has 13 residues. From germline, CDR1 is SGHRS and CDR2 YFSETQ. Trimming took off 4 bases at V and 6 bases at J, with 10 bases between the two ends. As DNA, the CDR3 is TGCGCCAGCAGCCTCGTAGGGGCCGGGGAGCTGTTTTTT. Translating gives CASSLVGAGELFF.

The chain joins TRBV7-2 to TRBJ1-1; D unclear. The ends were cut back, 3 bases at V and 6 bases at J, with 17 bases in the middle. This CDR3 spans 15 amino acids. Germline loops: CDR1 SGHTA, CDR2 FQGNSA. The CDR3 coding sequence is TGTGCCAGCAGCTTTTCGGGGAAAACTATCGCTGAAGCTTTCTTT. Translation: CASSFSGKTIAEAFF.

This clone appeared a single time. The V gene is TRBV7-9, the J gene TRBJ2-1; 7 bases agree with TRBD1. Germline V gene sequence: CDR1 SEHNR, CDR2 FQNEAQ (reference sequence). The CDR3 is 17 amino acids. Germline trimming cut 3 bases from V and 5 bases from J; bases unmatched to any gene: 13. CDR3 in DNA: TGTGCCAGCAGCTTTACGGGACAGAGCCTTTTAGACAATGAGCAGTTCTTC. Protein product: CASSFTGQSLLDNEQFF.

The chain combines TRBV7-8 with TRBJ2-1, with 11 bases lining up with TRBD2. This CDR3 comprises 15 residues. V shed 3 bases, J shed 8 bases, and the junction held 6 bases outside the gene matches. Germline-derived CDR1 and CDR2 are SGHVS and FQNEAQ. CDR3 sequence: CASSFVSGLADEQFF. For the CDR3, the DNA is TGTGCCAGCAGCTTTGTGTCGGGACTAGCGGATGAGCAGTTCTTC.

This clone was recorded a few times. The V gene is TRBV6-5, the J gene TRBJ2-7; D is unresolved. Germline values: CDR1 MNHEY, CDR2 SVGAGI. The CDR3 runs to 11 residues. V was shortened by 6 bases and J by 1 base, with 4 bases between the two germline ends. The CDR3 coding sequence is TGTGCCAGCAGCCAGTCCTACGAGCAGTACTTC. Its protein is CASSQSYEQYF.

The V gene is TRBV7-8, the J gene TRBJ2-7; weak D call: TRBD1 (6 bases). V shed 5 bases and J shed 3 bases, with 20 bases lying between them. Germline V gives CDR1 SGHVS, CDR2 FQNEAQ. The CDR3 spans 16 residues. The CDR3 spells CASSHTGMSPYYEQYF. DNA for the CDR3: TGTGCCAGCAGCCATACAGGGATGAGTCCATACTACGAGCAGTACTTC.

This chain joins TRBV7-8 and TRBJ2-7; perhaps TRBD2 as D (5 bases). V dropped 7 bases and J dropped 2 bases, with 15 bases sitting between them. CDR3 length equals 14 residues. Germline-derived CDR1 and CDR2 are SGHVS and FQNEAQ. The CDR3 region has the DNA TGTGCCAGCACCATAACAACCGGGGCCTACGAGCAGTACTTC. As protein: CASTITTGAYEQYF. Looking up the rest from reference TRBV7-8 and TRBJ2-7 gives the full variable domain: GAGVSQSPRYKVAKRGQDVALRCDPISGHVSLFWYQQALGQGPEFLTYFQNEAQLDKSGLPSDRFFAERPEGSVSTLKIQRTQQEDSAVYLCASTITTGAYEQYFGPGTRLTVT.

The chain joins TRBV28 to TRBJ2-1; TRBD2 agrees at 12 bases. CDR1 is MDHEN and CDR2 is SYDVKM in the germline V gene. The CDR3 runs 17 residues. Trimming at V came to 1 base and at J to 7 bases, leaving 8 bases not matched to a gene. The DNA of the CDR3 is TGTGCCAGCAGTTTATCCCCGCTAGCGGGAGGGCGGAATGAGCAGTTCTTC. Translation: CASSLSPLAGGRNEQFF.

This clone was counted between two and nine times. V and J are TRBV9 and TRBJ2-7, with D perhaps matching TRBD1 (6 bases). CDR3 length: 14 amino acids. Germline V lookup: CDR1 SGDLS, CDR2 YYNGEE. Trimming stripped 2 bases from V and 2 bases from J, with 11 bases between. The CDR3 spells CASSVGASTYEQYF. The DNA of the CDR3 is TGTGCCAGCAGCGTGGGGGCATCAACCTACGAGCAGTACTTC.

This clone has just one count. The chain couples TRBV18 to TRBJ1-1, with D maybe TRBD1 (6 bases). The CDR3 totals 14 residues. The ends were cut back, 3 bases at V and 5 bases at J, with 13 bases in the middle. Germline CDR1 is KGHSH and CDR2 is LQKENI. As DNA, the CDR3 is TGTGCCAGCTCACCGTCTTACAGGGATACTGAAGCTTTCTTT. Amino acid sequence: CASSPSYRDTEAFF.

The DNA for the CDR3 is TGCGCCAGCAGCCTAGCTAGCTCCGCCTACAATGAGCAGTTCTTC. This translates into CASSLASSAYNEQFF. The chain employs TRBV4-3 and TRBJ2-1, with D perhaps TRBD2 (5 bases). This CDR3 has 15 residues. CDR1 is LGHNA, CDR2 YSLEER, per germline. The V end was cut by 4 bases, the J end by 2 bases, with 12 bases between.